This paragraph covers one T cell receptor (beta chain) sequence. The antigen remains unidentified. This sample is drawn from a study of shared clonotypes between healthy human individuals. Whole-study findings and limits: Researchers sampled only blood; tissue repertoires likely differ. Sharing of clonotypes among donors was expected to vary with sequencing depth.

Libraries were prepared by immunoSEQ multiplex PCR; TCRdb keeps only in-frame clonotypes and omits some of them. The sample includes hundreds of thousands of clones, roughly three quarters of them seen just once. Nashville, Tennessee was home to all donors, who were Caucasian adults. From germline, CDR1 is ENHRY and CDR2 SYGVKD. V was trimmed by 0 bases and J by 8 bases, leaving 8 bases between them. There are 13 residues in the CDR3. The sequenced sample was PBMCs. This sequence was found in a woman aged 40 to 50 in good health. Some clones in this sample may be carry-over from other donors' samples. The rearrangement joins TRBV10-3 to TRBJ1-3; the D is unclear. The DNA for the CDR3 is TGTGCCATCAGTGAGTCTGGGTTCCACACCATATATTTT. Its translation is CAISESGFHTIYF.